Presented here are 2 T cell receptor beta chains from one specimen sequenced in a study of cytomegalovirus exposure and HLA in healthy donors. Primers for the PCR totalled 60 Vbeta and 13 Jbeta. TCRdb's table, derived via immunoSEQ multiplex PCR, lists solely in-frame clones and lacks some. The data contain some 180,000 clones, 75% to 85% of them singletons. The specimen sequenced was PBMCs. The source is a woman between 50 and 59 years old in good health and CMV-seronegative.

The rearrangement joins TRBV6-1 to TRBJ2-2; 11 bases agree with TRBD2. V trimming: 4 bases; J trimming: 0 bases; junction bases outside the gene matches: 4. Germline V gene lookup returns CDR1 MNHNS and CDR2 SASEGT. CDR3 size: 17 residues. The CDR3 DNA reads as TGTGCCAGCAGTGGGAGGGGACTAGCGGCGAACACCGGGGAGCTGTTTTTT. Its translation is CASSGRGLAANTGELFF.

The genes are TRBV6-1 and TRBJ2-3; TRBD2 agrees at 10 bases. Germline V gene sequence: CDR1 MNHNS, CDR2 SASEGT. V shed 2 bases, J shed 0 bases, and the junction held 11 bases outside the gene matches. The CDR3 loop spans 19 amino acids. In nucleotides, the CDR3 is TGTGCCAGCAGTGAAAACCCCCGGACTAGCGGATATAGCACAGATACGCAGTATTTT. This sequence encodes CASSENPRTSGYSTDTQYF.